The 14 T cell receptor beta chains in this list originate from one sample, sequenced in a study of cytomegalovirus exposure and HLA in healthy donors. The study ran its PCR with 60 Vbeta and 13 Jbeta primers. Produced via immunoSEQ multiplex PCR; TCRdb's table is partial and in-frame only. The repertoire has approximately 88,000 clones, around 77% of them found once; the top ten carry approximately 7.4%. Sample: PBMCs. These receptors were collected from a man in his forties or fifties in good health and CMV-seropositive.

The chain uses TRBV18 and TRBJ1-4; D is unresolved. This CDR3 comprises 15 residues. Trimming took off 2 bases at V and 3 bases at J, with 10 bases between the two ends. Germline assignment: CDR1 KGHSH and CDR2 LQKENI. This CDR3 is CASSPSREANEKLFF. CDR3 nucleotide sequence: TGTGCCAGCTCACCATCGAGGGAGGCTAATGAAAAACTGTTTTTT.

The gene calls are TRBV29-1 and TRBJ1-2; TRBD1 matches at 10 bases. The CDR3 length is 15 residues. From germline, CDR1 is SQVTM and CDR2 ANQGSEA. J lost 3 bases, V lost 0 bases, and 4 bases had no gene match. CDR3: CSVEDRQGAYYGYTF. The CDR3 DNA follows: TGCAGCGTTGAAGATAGACAGGGGGCTTACTATGGCTACACCTTC.

The rearrangement links TRBV29-1 to TRBJ2-5; 12 bases line up with TRBD1. From germline, CDR1 is SQVTM and CDR2 ANQGSEA. The length of the CDR3 is 15 residues. The V and J ends lost 4 bases and 7 bases, in that order; junction bases with no gene match: 10. Written as DNA, the CDR3 is TGCAGCGTTGTGGGACAGGGGGCATTAGGCGGGACCCAGTACTTC. Amino acid sequence: CSVVGQGALGGTQYF.

This clone appeared once. V is TRBV7-2 and J is TRBJ1-3; D is perhaps TRBD1 (6 bases). The CDR3 runs 18 residues. Germline V gene lookup returns CDR1 SGHTA and CDR2 FQGNSA. The V end lost 1 base, the J end lost 0 bases, and 16 bases lay between the germline ends. As DNA, the CDR3 is TGTGCCAGCAGCTTAGTGGTTGTAGGGGGAAGCTCTGGAAACACCATATATTTT. Protein: CASSLVVVGGSSGNTIYF. Looking up the rest from reference TRBV7-2 and TRBJ1-3 gives the full variable domain: GAGVSQSPSNKVTEKGKDVELRCDPISGHTALYWYRQSLGQGLEFLIYFQGNSAPDKSGLPSDRFSAERTGGSVSTLTIQRTQQEDSAVYLCASSLVVVGGSSGNTIYFGEGSWLTVV.

This clone was counted a single time. This chain joins TRBV19 and TRBJ2-5; TRBD1 is a possible D gene (7 bases). The end of the DNA aligns better with TRBJ2-7, so the J call may be wrong. Germline loops: CDR1 LNHDA, CDR2 SQIVND (reference sequence). CDR3 size: 16 residues. The chain's CDR3 is CASSIGGGTASYEQYF. CDR3 bases: TGTGCCAGTAGTATCGGTGGGGGGACAGCTTCCTACGAGCAGTACTTC.

V and J are TRBV7-9 and TRBJ2-7; 8 nucleotides match TRBD1. This CDR3 contains 15 residues. Losses at the gene ends were 3 bases for V and 0 bases for J; bases not matched to a gene: 4. Germline CDR1 reads SEHNR; CDR2 reads FQNEAQ (reference sequence). CDR3: CASSLDRDSSYEQYF. Here the CDR3 DNA reads TGTGCCAGCAGCTTGGACAGGGACAGCTCCTACGAGCAGTACTTC.

V usage is TRBV7-9 and J usage is TRBJ1-1, with a weak D call TRBD1 (5 bases). This CDR3 comprises 12 residues. V lost 0 bases, J lost 7 bases, and 6 bases lay in between. The germline V gene has CDR1 SEHNR and CDR2 FQNEAQ (reference sequence). CDR3 residues: CASSLAQGEAFF. The CDR3 nucleotides read TGTGCCAGCAGCTTAGCTCAGGGTGAAGCTTTCTTT.

The chain couples TRBV27 to TRBJ1-1; D ambiguous. Trimming pared 1 base from V and 1 base from J, leaving 10 bases between. Germline CDR1 is MNHEY and CDR2 is SMNVEV (reference sequence). This CDR3 has 15 residues. This CDR3 is CASSLWGEGNTEAFF. The CDR3 nucleotides read TGTGCCAGCAGTTTATGGGGAGAGGGGAACACTGAAGCTTTCTTT.

Only a few counts were recorded for this clone. This sequence joins TRBV5-1 and TRBJ1-2; maybe TRBD1 (6 bases). Germline CDR1 is SGHRS and CDR2 is YFSETQ. V lost 2 bases and J lost 0, with 11 bases in between. This CDR3 is built from 15 residues. Here the CDR3 reads CASSLQGGTNYGYTF. CDR3 sequence (DNA): TGCGCCAGCAGCTTACAGGGCGGAACTAACTATGGCTACACCTTC.

This clone was counted between two and nine times. The genes are TRBV4-1 and TRBJ1-1; no definite D call. The ends were cut back, 0 bases at V and 1 base at J, with 9 bases in the middle. The CDR3 is made up of 15 amino acids. Germline V CDR1 and CDR2: MGHRA, YSYEKL. Here the CDR3 reads CASSQDPVWNTEAFF. CDR3 nucleotides: TGCGCCAGCAGCCAAGACCCTGTATGGAACACTGAAGCTTTCTTT.

The V call is TRBV15, the J call TRBJ2-1; the match to TRBD2 covers 8 bases. Per the germline V gene, CDR1 is LNHNV and CDR2 is YYDKDF (reference sequence). Trimming at V came to 0 bases and at J to 9 bases, leaving 13 bases not matched to a gene. CDR3 length equals 17 residues. The chain's CDR3 is CATSREGVGGALPEQFF. In DNA form, the CDR3 reads TGTGCCACCAGCAGAGAGGGGGTCGGGGGGGCCCTCCCTGAGCAGTTCTTC.

This clone was recorded only once. The chain carries TRBV11-2 and TRBJ1-4; D is ambiguous. The germline gives CDR1 SGHAT, CDR2 FQNNGV. The V end lost 0 bases, the J end lost 4 bases, and 12 bases lay between the germline ends. The CDR3 length is 16 residues. The CDR3 is CASSLDRDWSNEKLFF. In DNA form, the CDR3 reads TGTGCCAGCAGCTTAGATCGGGATTGGAGTAATGAAAAACTGTTTTTT.

Here the CDR3 reads CASSQDPTGGTYGYTF. The CDR3 DNA sequence: TGCGCCAGCAGCCAAGATCCCACAGGGGGTACCTATGGCTACACCTTC. V and J are TRBV4-3 and TRBJ1-2; 8 positions match TRBD1. V lost 0 bases and J lost 4; bases outside the gene matches: 7. This CDR3 has 16 amino acids. CDR1 and CDR2 (germline): LGHNA, YSLEER.

J is TRBJ1-1 and V is TRBV4-1; tentatively, D is TRBD1 (5 bases). V shed 0 bases and J shed 1 base, with 9 bases lying between them. CDR1 and CDR2 from the germline V gene are MGHRA and YSYEKL. CDR3 size: 15 residues. The CDR3 bases are TGCGCCAGCAGCCAAGAAGGGGCGCAGAACACTGAAGCTTTCTTT. This gives the protein CASSQEGAQNTEAFF.